Listed below are T cell receptor beta chains from one sample, sequenced in a study of Ad26.COV2.S vaccination and SARS-CoV-2 variants. Sequenced by immunoSEQ multiplex PCR; TCRdb stores in-frame clones only, minus some. The table has around 450,000 clones, 85% to 90% seen once; the top ten hold over 2%. Sequenced here: peripheral blood, sampled in a trial of Ad26.COV2.S vaccine versus placebo. The receptors were sampled from a person between 18 and 60 years old who received the Ad26.COV2.S COVID-19 vaccine or a placebo. The CDR3 runs from the conserved cysteine through the conserved F or W. The D gene is left open where the match is weak. Clone size is given for some rows only: seen once, a few or many times, or a class if the clone is expanded.

d_gene	v_gene	abundance	j_gene	CDR3nt	CDR3aa
-	TRBV11-2	-	TRBJ1-2	TGTGCCAGCAGCTTAGAAGGGGGGTATGGCTACACCTTC	CASSLEGGYGYTF
-	TRBV3-1/TRBV3-2	-	TRBJ1-6	TGTGCCAGCAGCCAACAGCGAAATTCACCCCTCCACTTT	CASSQQRNSPLHF
-	TRBV7-9	-	TRBJ2-5	TGTGCCAGCAGCTTGGGGCCCTTCCGGGAGACCCAGTACTTC	CASSLGPFRETQYF
-	TRBV7-3	-	TRBJ2-2	TGTGCCAGCAGCTTAAATGGGGCGGGAACCTACACCGGGGAGCTGTTTTTT	CASSLNGAGTYTGELFF
-	TRBV27	-	TRBJ1-2	TGTGCCAGCAGCGAGACAGTCTTCTATGGCTACACCTTC	CASSETVFYGYTF
TRBD1	TRBV5-4	-	TRBJ1-2	TGTGCCAGCAGCTTGGTGGCGGGACAGGGTAACTATGGCTACACCTTC	CASSLVAGQGNYGYTF
-	TRBV14	-	TRBJ1-2	TGTGCCAGCAGCCAAGCCCAAGACTATGGCTACACCTTC	CASSQAQDYGYTF
TRBD2	TRBV7-2	-	TRBJ2-2	TGTGCCAGCAGCTTAAGGGCGGGGGGATACGGGAGCACCGGGGAGCTGTTTTTT	CASSLRAGGYGSTGELFF
-	TRBV5-1	-	TRBJ2-3	TGCGCCAGCAGCTTGGCCGTGGGGGCGCAAGATACGCAGTATTTT	CASSLAVGAQDTQYF
TRBD1	TRBV5-1	-	TRBJ1-2	TGCGCCAGCAGCTGGGACAGTAGCTATGGCTACACCTTC	CASSWDSSYGYTF
TRBD1	TRBV7-9	once	TRBJ1-2	TGTGCCAGCAGCTTAGTCGGGACAGGGGTCGAATATGGCTACACCTTC	CASSLVGTGVEYGYTF
-	TRBV5-1	-	TRBJ2-1	TGCGCCAGCAGCTTGGAGGTACGCAATGAGCAGTTCTTC	CASSLEVRNEQFF
TRBD1	TRBV15	once	TRBJ2-1	TGTGCCACCAGCAGACCCGCCGTAGGACAGGGGGATGAGCAGTTCTTC	CATSRPAVGQGDEQFF
-	TRBV3-1/TRBV3-2	-	TRBJ1-6	TGTGCCAGCAGCCAAGGTGGGGCTCGTTCACCCCTCCACTTT	CASSQGGARSPLHF
-	TRBV19	-	TRBJ2-2	TGTGCCAGTAGTATCGGGGGATGGGGTGCCGGGGAGCTGTTTTTT	CASSIGGWGAGELFF
TRBD1	TRBV7-2	-	TRBJ2-7	TGTGCCAGCAGCCTCGCCGGGACAGGGGGTGGCGAGCAGTACTTC	CASSLAGTGGGEQYF
TRBD1	TRBV5-6	-	TRBJ1-2	TGTGCCAGCAGCAGACCGCCGGGGACAGGGGGAGACTATGGCTACACCTTC	CASSRPPGTGGDYGYTF
-	TRBV5-1	-	TRBJ2-2	TGCGCCAGCAGCGAGGTAGGGCCCGCCTGGAGCCCGGCGGAGCTGTTTTTT	CASSEVGPAWSPAELFF
TRBD2	TRBV7-9	-	TRBJ2-3	TGTGCCAGCAGCTTCCAACGCGGGGGGAGCACAGATACGCAGTATTTT	CASSFQRGGSTDTQYF
-	TRBV6-5	-	TRBJ1-2	TGTGCCAGCAGTTACGGAACACGGCAAGGCTACACCTTC	CASSYGTRQGYTF
-	TRBV7-8	-	TRBJ1-1	TGTGCCAGCAGCCGATCGGGGTATCCTCAACTCACTGAAGCTTTCTTT	CASSRSGYPQLTEAFF
-	TRBV7-9	-	TRBJ2-7	TGTGCCAGCAGCTTAGGTTACAGGCCTTACGAGCAGTACTTC	CASSLGYRPYEQYF
TRBD1	TRBV19	-	TRBJ1-6	TGTGCCAGTAGTCCGGGACAGGGGTGGAATTCACCCCTCCACTTT	CASSPGQGWNSPLHF
-	TRBV5-1	-	TRBJ1-1	TGCGCCAGCAGCTTGCAGGATCCAGGGTTCTTCTCTGAAGCTTTCTTT	CASSLQDPGFFSEAFF
TRBD1	TRBV2	-	TRBJ1-2	TGTGCCAGCCCCATTTTCCCCCGGGACAGGGGGCTACTTAACTATGGCTACACCTTC	CASPIFPRDRGLLNYGYTF
-	TRBV13	-	TRBJ1-1	TGTGCCAGCAGCTTAGTCCCGCAGATGAACACTGAAGCTTTCTTT	CASSLVPQMNTEAFF
TRBD1	TRBV6-1	once	TRBJ1-5	TGTGCCAGCAGTGAAATGACAGGGGGGAATCAGCCCCAGCATTTT	CASSEMTGGNQPQHF
-	TRBV18	-	TRBJ1-1	TGTGCCAGCTCGCTAACCGGGACGGGGAACACTGAAGCTTTCTTT	CASSLTGTGNTEAFF
-	TRBV27	once	TRBJ1-2	TGTGCCAGCAGTTTTTTCCCCTCGAGACAGTATGGCTACACCTTC	CASSFFPSRQYGYTF
-	TRBV9	few	TRBJ1-2	TGTGCCAGCAGCGTAGAGGGGTCCACCTTCTATGGCTACACCTTC	CASSVEGSTFYGYTF
-	TRBV6-5	once	TRBJ2-1	TGTGCCAGCAGTACAGGGAGCTCCTACAATGAGCAGTTCTTC	CASSTGSSYNEQFF
TRBD1	TRBV2	-	TRBJ1-6	TGTGCCAGTTCCGGACAGGGGCAGTATTCACCCCTCCACTTT	CASSGQGQYSPLHF
TRBD2	TRBV13	-	TRBJ2-3	TGTGCCAGCAGCTCGGGACTAGCGGGAGCGGAGCAGTATTTT	CASSSGLAGAEQYF
TRBD2	TRBV6-2/TRBV6-3	-	TRBJ2-1	TGTGCCAGCAGTTGGGGCGGTAGCGGGGGAAGTGAGCAGTTCTTC	CASSWGGSGGSEQFF
TRBD2	TRBV7-3	-	TRBJ2-3	TGTGCCAGCAGCTTAAGGAGCGGGGGAGATACGCAGTATTTT	CASSLRSGGDTQYF
-	TRBV30	-	TRBJ2-1	TGTGCCTGGAGAGTCCCGACTAGTCAGTTCTTC	CAWRVPTSQFF
-	TRBV7-8	-	TRBJ2-1	TGTGCCAGCAGCTTTTGGAAGGACAGCTCCTACAATGAGCAGTTCTTC	CASSFWKDSSYNEQFF
-	TRBV12-5	-	TRBJ1-1	TGTGCTAGTGGTTTTCCGGGGGAAGGCACTGAAGCTTTCTTT	CASGFPGEGTEAFF
TRBD1	TRBV2	once	TRBJ1-4	TGTGCCAGCGGGACAGCAAATAATGAAAAACTGTTTTTT	CASGTANNEKLFF
-	TRBV29-1	-	TRBJ2-3	TGCAGCGTCTTAAATAGCGGAGCAGATACGCAGTATTTT	CSVLNSGADTQYF
-	TRBV12-3/TRBV12-4	-	TRBJ1-4	TGTGCCAGCAAGGGGCGGATTAATGAAAAACTGTTTTTT	CASKGRINEKLFF
-	TRBV7-8	-	TRBJ2-6	TGTGCCAGCAGCTCCGAGGGGTCCTCTGGGGCCAACGTCCTGACTTTC	CASSSEGSSGANVLTF